The clone carrying this TCR beta chain was counted many times. No antigen is known for it. Using its own MiXCR run on the reads, TCRdb lists one record per CDR3 protein. This sample has roughly 760,000 distinct CDR3 sequences, with 35% found just once. CDR1 SGHVS and CDR2 FQNEAQ come from the germline V gene. J lost 2 bases, V lost 4 bases, and 13 bases had no gene match. The CDR3 consists of 18 residues. The source of the sample is a study of T cell repertoires in cytomegalovirus infection. Study-level information: Indications came from public TCR beta signatures; they pointed to CMV infection and to a matching HLA type.

Study results and caveats: The study found HLA-C-restricted CMV-specific TCR beta clonotypes dominating the ex vivo response.

The clonotype originates from a human donor in good health (CMV status not recorded). Some clones in this sample may be carry-over from other donors' samples. The sequenced sample was PBMCs. The chain carries TRBV7-8 and TRBJ2-1; TRBD2 agrees at 8 bases. In nucleotides, the CDR3 is TGTGCCAGCAGCTCCTTCCCTACTAGCGGAGGAACCTACAATGAGCAGTTCTTC. It translates to CASSSFPTSGGTYNEQFF.